The 24 T cell receptor beta chains in this list originate from one sample, sequenced in a study of cytomegalovirus exposure and HLA in healthy donors. Primers: 60 Vbeta forward and 13 Jbeta reverse. Sequencing was performed with immunoSEQ multiplex PCR; in TCRdb, only in-frame clones are kept and a portion is missing. Of approximately 140,000 clones in the sample, under 80% were seen once. The sample taken for sequencing was PBMCs. These receptors were collected from a male donor in good health and CMV-seronegative.

This sequence joins TRBV5-1 and TRBJ1-1; tentative D call: TRBD1 (5 bases). V dropped 1 base and J dropped 0 bases, with 16 bases sitting between them. The germline gives CDR1 SGHRS, CDR2 YFSETQ. The CDR3 spans 17 residues. CDR3 nucleotides: TGCGCCAGCAGCTTGCGCGGGGCTGCCGACTTGAACACTGAAGCTTTCTTT. Protein: CASSLRGAADLNTEAFF.

The chain carries TRBV7-6 and TRBJ2-6; unclear D gene. The V gene's germline CDR1 is SGHVS and CDR2 FNYEAQ. The CDR3 is 15 residues long. The V end lost 5 bases, the J end lost 4 bases, and 12 bases lay between the germline ends. The CDR3 DNA reads as TGTGCCAGCAGCCCGATACTGGGCGGGGCCAACGTCCTGACTTTC. Protein: CASSPILGGANVLTF.

The chain uses TRBV10-1 and TRBJ1-2, with D unresolved. The CDR3 has 10 residues. CDR1 and CDR2 from the germline V gene are WNHNN and SYGVQD (reference sequence). Trimming removed 10 bases from V and 6 bases from J, with 9 bases in between. CDR3 bases: TGCGCCACCTTCGGGGATGGCTACACCTTC. Translation gives CATFGDGYTF.

The chain uses TRBV30 and TRBJ1-4; TRBD1 aligns across 10 bases. Germline V gene lookup returns CDR1 GTSNPN and CDR2 SVGIG (reference sequence). CDR3 length: 17 residues. The junction had 12 bases not matched to a gene; V was cut back by 3 bases and J by 5 bases. The CDR3 loop is CAWSPGQGIFGNEKLFF. CDR3 DNA sequence: TGTGCCTGGAGCCCGGGACAGGGGATTTTTGGAAATGAAAAACTGTTTTTT.

The chain recombines TRBV5-4 with TRBJ2-3; 12 bases match TRBD2. Germline V gene data show CDR1 as SGHNT and CDR2 as YYREEE (reference sequence). Germline trimming cut 0 bases from V and 4 bases from J; bases unmatched to any gene: 6. This CDR3 spans 17 amino acids. CDR3: CASSLGPSGGAPDTQYF. CDR3 coding DNA: TGTGCCAGCAGCTTGGGCCCTAGCGGGGGGGCCCCAGATACGCAGTATTTT.

The table lists this clone with a few counts. CDR3 nucleotide sequence: TGTGCCAGCAGCGTAGGGCTAGCGGGGTACAATGAGCAGTTCTTC. Its translation: CASSVGLAGYNEQFF. The chain carries TRBV9 and TRBJ2-1; 9 nucleotides align to TRBD2. This CDR3 has 15 amino acids. Germline V lookup: CDR1 SGDLS, CDR2 YYNGEE. After removal of 0 bases from V and 4 bases from J, the junction contained 2 bases not matched to a gene.

The chain joins TRBV18 to TRBJ1-5; 7 bases agree with TRBD1. CDR3 size: 15 residues. Germline loops: CDR1 KGHSH, CDR2 LQKENI. Losses at the gene ends were 3 bases for V and 4 bases for J; bases not matched to a gene: 6. Here the CDR3 reads CASSPGPGQNQPQHF. DNA of the CDR3: TGTGCCAGCTCACCGGGTCCGGGACAGAATCAGCCCCAGCATTTT. Using reference TRBV18 and TRBJ1-5 for the parts outside the CDR3, the full variable domain is NAGVMQNPRHLVRRRGQEARLRCSPMKGHSHVYWYRQLPEEGLKFMVYLQKENIIDESGMPKERFSAEFPKEGPSILRIQQVVRGDSAAYFCASSPGPGQNQPQHFGDGTRLSIL.

This clone was seen a few times. This chain connects TRBV4-1 to TRBJ2-7; 11 bases fit TRBD2. Germline CDR1 reads MGHRA; CDR2 reads YSYEKL. This CDR3 spans 15 amino acids. The J segment lost 3 bases and the V segment lost 4 bases, leaving 5 bases of the junction unmatched. CDR3 sequence reads: CASSPSGLAVYEQYF. The CDR3 coding sequence is TGCGCCAGCAGCCCCTCGGGACTAGCGGTCTACGAGCAGTACTTC.

V is TRBV18 and J is TRBJ1-3; 7 bases agree with TRBD1. Germline CDR1 is KGHSH and CDR2 is LQKENI. V lost 4 bases to trimming and J lost 4 bases; unmatched junction nucleotides: 10. CDR3 length: 16 amino acids. Written as DNA, the CDR3 is TGTGCCAGCTCACTTCCGACAGGGTCGGGAGGAAACACCATATATTTT. It encodes CASSLPTGSGGNTIYF.

The chain recombines TRBV5-4 with TRBJ2-4; 11 bases match TRBD1. Germline trimming cut 0 bases from V and 1 base from J; bases unmatched to any gene: 12. This CDR3 is built from 20 residues. Looked up from germline, CDR1 is SGHNT and CDR2 is YYREEE (reference sequence). The CDR3 sequence is CASSLVEDRGRVWAKNIQYF. CDR3 nucleotide sequence: TGTGCCAGCAGCTTGGTCGAGGACAGGGGGCGCGTCTGGGCCAAAAACATTCAGTACTTC.

This clone was observed a handful of times. The chain is built from TRBV10-3 and TRBJ2-2, with D perhaps TRBD2 (5 bases). The length of the CDR3 is 15 residues. CDR1 is ENHRY and CDR2 is SYGVKD in the germline V gene. Trimming cost V 0 bases and J 2 bases, with 7 bases left between them. This CDR3 is CAISESSVNTGELFF. CDR3 DNA: TGTGCCATCAGTGAGTCTAGCGTCAACACCGGGGAGCTGTTTTTT.

The chain couples TRBV30 to TRBJ1-2; TRBD1 aligns across 10 bases. The germline V gene has CDR1 GTSNPN and CDR2 SVGIG (reference sequence). CDR3 size: 13 residues. With V trimmed by 6 bases and J by 3 bases, 4 bases remained unmatched. CDR3 DNA: TGTGCCTGCAAAGGGACAGGGGACTATGGCTACACCTTC. It translates to CACKGTGDYGYTF.

This clone has only one observation. The chain recombines TRBV23-1 with TRBJ2-7, with TRBD1 matching over 11 bases. TRBV23-1 is an open reading frame whose function is uncertain. V lost 5 bases, J lost 4 bases, and 7 bases stayed unmatched. CDR3 length equals 15 residues. CDR3 in amino acids: CASSSLDRGRYEQYF. Here the CDR3 DNA reads TGCGCCAGCAGTTCATTGGACAGGGGGCGATACGAGCAGTACTTC.

The CDR3 DNA follows: TGTGCCAGCAGCGTAGGGACAGCTTCTGGAAACACCATATATTTT. It encodes CASSVGTASGNTIYF. The chain uses TRBV6-5 and TRBJ1-3; 7 bases are shared with TRBD1. Germline V gene lookup returns CDR1 MNHEY and CDR2 SVGAGI. The CDR3 loop spans 15 amino acids. Germline trimming cut 6 bases from V and 1 base from J; bases unmatched to any gene: 6.

The CDR3 DNA sequence: TGTGCCAGCAGTTTAGGAGCGAACACCGGGGAGCTGTTTTTT. It codes for CASSLGANTGELFF. The chain employs TRBV2 and TRBJ2-2, with D unclear. This CDR3 region has 14 residues. V was pared by 5 bases and J by 0 bases, with 7 bases between. Germline CDR1 and CDR2: SNHLY and FYNNEI. The full variable domain, its missing parts supplied by reference TRBV2 and TRBJ2-2, is EPEVTQTPSHQVTQMGQEVILRCVPISNHLYFYWYRQILGQKVEFLVSFYNNEISEKSEIFDDQFSVERPDGSNFTLKIRSTKLEDSAMYFCASSLGANTGELFFGEGSRLTVL.

V usage is TRBV11-1 and J usage is TRBJ2-1; weak D call: TRBD2 (6 bases). Trimming removed 5 bases at V and 5 bases at J, with 16 bases between. Per germline, CDR1 SGHAT and CDR2 FQDESV (reference sequence). The CDR3 extends over 15 amino acids. The CDR3 DNA reads as TGTGCCAGCAGCCCGGGACTCCAGAGCCACAATGAGCAGTTCTTC. Protein: CASSPGLQSHNEQFF.

The V call is TRBV6-1, the J call TRBJ1-2; D is possibly TRBD1 (5 bases). Germline-derived CDR1 and CDR2 are MNHNS and SASEGT. The ends were cut back, 4 bases at V and 0 bases at J, with 18 bases in the middle. The CDR3 is made up of 17 amino acids. The CDR3 DNA follows: TGTGCCAGCAGTGGCCGGGACGCACGGGGGACTAACTATGGCTACACCTTC. This codes for CASSGRDARGTNYGYTF.

The chain uses TRBV25-1 and TRBJ2-7; D ambiguous. Deletions cut 6 bases from V and 4 bases from J, with 13 bases between. Germline loops: CDR1 MGHDK, CDR2 SYGVNS. The CDR3 is 13 amino acids. The CDR3 loop is CASRGGRRYEQYF. CDR3 bases: TGTGCCAGCAGAGGCGGCAGACGTTACGAGCAGTACTTC.

The rearrangement links TRBV6-4 to TRBJ2-1, with D maybe TRBD1 (6 bases). CDR1 is MRHNA and CDR2 is SNTAGT in the germline V gene. V dropped 3 bases and J dropped 9 bases, with 15 bases sitting between them. The CDR3 consists of 14 residues. The CDR3 DNA follows: TGTGCCAGCAGTGAGGATGGGACACAAGGTGAGCAGTTCTTC. It is translated as CASSEDGTQGEQFF.

The gene calls are TRBV30 and TRBJ2-7; 7 bases align to TRBD1. The CDR3 is made up of 16 amino acids. Germline CDR1 and CDR2: GTSNPN and SVGIG (reference sequence). Trimming removed 3 bases from V and 4 bases from J; junction bases left unmatched: 15. The CDR3 sequence is CAWSLNPPRGSYEQYF. The CDR3 region has the DNA TGTGCCTGGAGCCTCAACCCCCCCAGGGGGTCGTACGAGCAGTACTTC.

This chain connects TRBV2 to TRBJ1-4; D gene ambiguous. Trimming left V 7 bases short and J 4 bases short, with 7 bases between. The CDR3 contains 12 residues. Germline V gene data show CDR1 as SNHLY and CDR2 as FYNNEI. CDR3 coding DNA: TGTGCCAGCATAGCCAGTAATGAAAAACTGTTTTTT. As protein: CASIASNEKLFF.

This chain joins TRBV6-5 and TRBJ2-3; D perhaps matches TRBD1 (6 bases). Germline V gene sequence: CDR1 MNHEY, CDR2 SVGAGI. CDR3 length equals 15 residues. V was cut by 6 bases and J by 0 bases, with 13 bases left in between. This chain's CDR3 is CASRARGISTDTQYF. DNA for the CDR3: TGTGCCAGCAGGGCTAGGGGGATTAGCACAGATACGCAGTATTTT.

The rearrangement links TRBV4-3 to TRBJ2-3; tentatively, D is TRBD1 (5 bases). This CDR3 has 16 residues. The V gene's germline CDR1 is LGHNA and CDR2 YSLEER. Trimming cost V 4 bases and J 0 bases, with 14 bases left between them. This CDR3 is CASSLGRGFSTDTQYF. DNA for the CDR3: TGCGCCAGCAGCCTAGGTAGGGGATTTAGCACAGATACGCAGTATTTT.

This clone was detected only once. Mismatch with germline at one junction end may stem from a read error. V and J are TRBV18 and TRBJ1-4; D gene uncertain. The length of the CDR3 is 15 residues. CDR1 and CDR2 from the germline V gene are KGHSH and LQKENI. CDR3 amino acids: CSSSGIQATNEKLFF. The CDR3 DNA is TGTTCCAGCTCAGGAATTCAGGCAACTAATGAAAAACTGTTTTTT.